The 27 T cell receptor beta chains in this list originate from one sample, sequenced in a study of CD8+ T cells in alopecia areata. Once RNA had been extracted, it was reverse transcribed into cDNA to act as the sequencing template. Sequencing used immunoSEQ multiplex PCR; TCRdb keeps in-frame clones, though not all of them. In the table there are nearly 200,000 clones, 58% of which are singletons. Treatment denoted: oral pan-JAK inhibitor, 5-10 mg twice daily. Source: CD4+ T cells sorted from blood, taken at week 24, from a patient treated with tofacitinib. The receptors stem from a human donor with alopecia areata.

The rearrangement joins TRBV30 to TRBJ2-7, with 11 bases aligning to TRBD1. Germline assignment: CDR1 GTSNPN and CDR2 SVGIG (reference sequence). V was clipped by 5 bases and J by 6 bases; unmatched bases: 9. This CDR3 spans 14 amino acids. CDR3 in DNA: TGTGCCTGGGGCTTTGGACAGGGGGCATCCGAGCAGTACTTC. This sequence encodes CAWGFGQGASEQYF.

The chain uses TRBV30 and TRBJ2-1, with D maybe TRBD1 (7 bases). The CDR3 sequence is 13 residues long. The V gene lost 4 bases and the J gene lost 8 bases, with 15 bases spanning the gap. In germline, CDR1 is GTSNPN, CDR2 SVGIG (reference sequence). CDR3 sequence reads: CAWNRIRGDEQFF. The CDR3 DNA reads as TGTGCCTGGAACCGAATCAGGGGGGATGAGCAGTTCTTC.

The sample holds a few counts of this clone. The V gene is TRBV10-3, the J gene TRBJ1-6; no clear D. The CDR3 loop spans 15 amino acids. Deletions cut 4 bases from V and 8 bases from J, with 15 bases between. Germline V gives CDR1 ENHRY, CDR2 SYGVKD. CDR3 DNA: TGTGCCATCAGTGCGGCCACCACCGGCGATTCACCCCTCCACTTT. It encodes CAISAATTGDSPLHF.

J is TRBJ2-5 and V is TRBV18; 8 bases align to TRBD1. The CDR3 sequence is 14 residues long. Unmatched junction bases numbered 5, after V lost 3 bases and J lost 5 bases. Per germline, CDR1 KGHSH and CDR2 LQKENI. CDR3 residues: CASSPRQGAETQYF. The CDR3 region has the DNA TGTGCCAGCTCACCTCGCCAGGGGGCTGAGACCCAGTACTTC. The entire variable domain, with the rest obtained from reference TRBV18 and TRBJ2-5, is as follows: NAGVMQNPRHLVRRRGQEARLRCSPMKGHSHVYWYRQLPEEGLKFMVYLQKENIIDESGMPKERFSAEFPKEGPSILRIQQVVRGDSAAYFCASSPRQGAETQYFGPGTRLLVL.

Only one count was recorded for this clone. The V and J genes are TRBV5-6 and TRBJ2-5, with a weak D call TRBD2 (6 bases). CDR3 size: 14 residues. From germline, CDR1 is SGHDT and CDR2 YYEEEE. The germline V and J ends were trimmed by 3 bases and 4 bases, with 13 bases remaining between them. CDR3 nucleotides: TGTGCCAGCAGCTCAAAGGGCGGGACAGAGACCCAGTACTTC. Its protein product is CASSSKGGTETQYF.

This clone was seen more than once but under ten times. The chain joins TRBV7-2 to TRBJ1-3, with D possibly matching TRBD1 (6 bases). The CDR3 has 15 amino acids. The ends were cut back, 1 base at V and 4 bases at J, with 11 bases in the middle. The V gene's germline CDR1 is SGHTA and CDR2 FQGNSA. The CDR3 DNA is TGTGCCAGCAGCTTAGTTTCTGACAGGGGAAACACCATATATTTT. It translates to CASSLVSDRGNTIYF. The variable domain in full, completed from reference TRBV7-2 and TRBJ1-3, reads GAGVSQSPSNKVTEKGKDVELRCDPISGHTALYWYRQSLGQGLEFLIYFQGNSAPDKSGLPSDRFSAERTGGSVSTLTIQRTQQEDSAVYLCASSLVSDRGNTIYFGEGSWLTVV.

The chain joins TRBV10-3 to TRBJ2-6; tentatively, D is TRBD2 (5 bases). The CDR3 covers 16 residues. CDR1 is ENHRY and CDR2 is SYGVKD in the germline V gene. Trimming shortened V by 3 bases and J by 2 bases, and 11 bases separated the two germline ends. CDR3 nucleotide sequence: TGTGCCATCAGTGAACGGGAAAGGACTGGGGCCAACGTCCTGACTTTC. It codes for CAISERERTGANVLTF.

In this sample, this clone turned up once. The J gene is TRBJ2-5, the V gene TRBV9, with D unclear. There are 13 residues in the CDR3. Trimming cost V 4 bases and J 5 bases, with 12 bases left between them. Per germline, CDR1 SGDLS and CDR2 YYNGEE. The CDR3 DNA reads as TGTGCCAGCAGCTCCCGTGGTGGCGAGACCCAGTACTTC. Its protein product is CASSSRGGETQYF. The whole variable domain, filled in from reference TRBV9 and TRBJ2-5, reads DSGVTQTPKHLITATGQRVTLRCSPRSGDLSVYWYQQSLDQGLQFLIQYYNGEERAKGNILERFSAQQFPDLHSELNLSSLELGDSALYFCASSSRGGETQYFGPGTRLLVL.

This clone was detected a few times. The CDR3 sequence: CASSFHGELFF. The CDR3 DNA sequence: TGTGCCAGCAGTTTTCACGGGGAGCTGTTTTTT. The chain carries TRBV28 and TRBJ2-2, with D uncertain. Trimming stripped 3 bases from V and 7 bases from J, with 3 bases between. CDR3 length: 11 amino acids. CDR1 and CDR2 (germline): MDHEN, SYDVKM.

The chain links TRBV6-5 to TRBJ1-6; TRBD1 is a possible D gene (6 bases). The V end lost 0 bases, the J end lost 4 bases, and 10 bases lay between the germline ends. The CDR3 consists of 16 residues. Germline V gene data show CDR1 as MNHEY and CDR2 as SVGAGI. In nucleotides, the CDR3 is TGTGCCAGCAGTTACTCGATCGGACAGTATAATTCACCCCTCCACTTT. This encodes CASSYSIGQYNSPLHF.

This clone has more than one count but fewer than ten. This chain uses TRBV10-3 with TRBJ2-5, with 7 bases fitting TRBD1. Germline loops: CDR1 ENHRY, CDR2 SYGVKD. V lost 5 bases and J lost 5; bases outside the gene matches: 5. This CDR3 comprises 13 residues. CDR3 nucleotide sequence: TGTGCCATCAGTCTCGACAGGGATGAGACCCAGTACTTC. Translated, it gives CAISLDRDETQYF.

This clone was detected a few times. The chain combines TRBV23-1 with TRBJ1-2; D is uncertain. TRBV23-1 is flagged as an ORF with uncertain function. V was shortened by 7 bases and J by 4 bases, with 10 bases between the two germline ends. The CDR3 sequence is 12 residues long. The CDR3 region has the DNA TGCGCCAGCACCCCGGGGATCTATGGCTACACCTTC. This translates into CASTPGIYGYTF.

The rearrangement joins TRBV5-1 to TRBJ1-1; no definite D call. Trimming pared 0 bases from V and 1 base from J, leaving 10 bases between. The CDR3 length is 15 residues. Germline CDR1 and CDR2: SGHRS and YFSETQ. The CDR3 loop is CASSLEVWQNTEAFF. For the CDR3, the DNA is TGCGCCAGCAGCTTGGAGGTGTGGCAGAACACTGAAGCTTTCTTT.

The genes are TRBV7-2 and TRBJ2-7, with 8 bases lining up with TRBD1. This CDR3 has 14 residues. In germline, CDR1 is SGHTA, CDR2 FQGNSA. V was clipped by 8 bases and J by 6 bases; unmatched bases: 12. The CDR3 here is CASGMDRVVIEQYF. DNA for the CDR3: TGTGCCAGCGGGATGGACAGGGTAGTCATCGAGCAGTACTTC.

CDR3 nucleotides: TGTGCCAGCAGCCCGTTAGCGGGAGGATCCCAGTTCTTC. Encoded protein: CASSPLAGGSQFF. The J gene is TRBJ2-1, the V gene TRBV7-7; 10 nucleotides align to TRBD2. This CDR3 spans 13 amino acids. CDR1 is SSHAT and CDR2 is FNYEAQ in the germline V gene (reference sequence). With V trimmed by 5 bases and J by 13 bases, 8 bases remained unmatched.

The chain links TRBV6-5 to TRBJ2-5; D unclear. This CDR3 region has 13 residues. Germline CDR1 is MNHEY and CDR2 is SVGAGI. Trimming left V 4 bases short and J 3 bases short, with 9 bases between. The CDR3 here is CASSLNLEETQYF. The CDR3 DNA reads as TGTGCCAGCAGTTTAAACCTAGAAGAGACCCAGTACTTC.

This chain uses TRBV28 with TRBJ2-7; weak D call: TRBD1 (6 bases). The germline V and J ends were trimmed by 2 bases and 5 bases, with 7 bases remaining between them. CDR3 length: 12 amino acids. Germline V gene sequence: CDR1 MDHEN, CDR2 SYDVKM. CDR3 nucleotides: TGTGCCAGCAGTTTAAGGGGGAACGAGCAGTACTTC. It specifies CASSLRGNEQYF.

The CDR3, as DNA: TGCGCCAGCAGCCCGGGGACTAGCTACCGCACAGATACGCAGTATTTT. Its translation: CASSPGTSYRTDTQYF. The rearrangement links TRBV5-1 to TRBJ2-3, with 9 bases fitting TRBD2. J gave up 1 base and V 4 bases, and 7 bases lay outside the gene matches. The CDR3 has 16 amino acids. Per germline, CDR1 SGHRS and CDR2 YFSETQ. Using reference TRBV5-1 and TRBJ2-3 for the parts outside the CDR3, the full variable domain is KAGVTQTPRYLIKTRGQQVTLSCSPISGHRSVSWYQQTPGQGLQFLFEYFSETQRNKGNFPGRFSGRQFSNSRSEMNVSTLELGDSALYLCASSPGTSYRTDTQYFGPGTRLTVL.

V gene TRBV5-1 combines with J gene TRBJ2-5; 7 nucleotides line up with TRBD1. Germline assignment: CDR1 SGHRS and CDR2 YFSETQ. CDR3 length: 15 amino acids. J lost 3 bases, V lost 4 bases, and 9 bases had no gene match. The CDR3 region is CASSTRTGTEETQYF. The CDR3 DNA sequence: TGCGCCAGCAGCACCCGGACAGGTACAGAAGAGACCCAGTACTTC. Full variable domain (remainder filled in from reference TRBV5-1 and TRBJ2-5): KAGVTQTPRYLIKTRGQQVTLSCSPISGHRSVSWYQQTPGQGLQFLFEYFSETQRNKGNFPGRFSGRQFSNSRSEMNVSTLELGDSALYLCASSTRTGTEETQYFGPGTRLLVL.

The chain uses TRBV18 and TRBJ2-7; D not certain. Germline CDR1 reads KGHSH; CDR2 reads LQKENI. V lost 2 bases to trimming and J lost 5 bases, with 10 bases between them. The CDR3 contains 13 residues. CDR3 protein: CASSPTSGDEQYF. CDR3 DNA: TGTGCCAGCTCACCAACTTCAGGCGACGAGCAGTACTTC.

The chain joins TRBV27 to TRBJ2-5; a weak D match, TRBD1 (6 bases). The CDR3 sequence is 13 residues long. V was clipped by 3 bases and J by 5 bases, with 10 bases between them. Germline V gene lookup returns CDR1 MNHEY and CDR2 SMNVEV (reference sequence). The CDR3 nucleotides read TGTGCCAGCAGTTTTGGCAGGGGCGAGACCCAGTACTTC. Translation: CASSFGRGETQYF.

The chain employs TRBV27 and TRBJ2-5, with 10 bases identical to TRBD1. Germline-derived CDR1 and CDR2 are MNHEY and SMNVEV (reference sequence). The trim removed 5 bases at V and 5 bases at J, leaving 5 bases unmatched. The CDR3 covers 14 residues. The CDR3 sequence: CASSKGQGRETQYF. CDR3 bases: TGTGCCAGCAGTAAGGGACAGGGGAGGGAGACCCAGTACTTC.

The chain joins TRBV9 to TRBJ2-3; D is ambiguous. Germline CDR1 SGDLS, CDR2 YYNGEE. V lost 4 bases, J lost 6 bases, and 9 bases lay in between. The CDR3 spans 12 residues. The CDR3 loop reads CASSTSLDTQYF. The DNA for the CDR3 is TGTGCCAGCAGCACCAGCTTGGATACGCAGTATTTT.

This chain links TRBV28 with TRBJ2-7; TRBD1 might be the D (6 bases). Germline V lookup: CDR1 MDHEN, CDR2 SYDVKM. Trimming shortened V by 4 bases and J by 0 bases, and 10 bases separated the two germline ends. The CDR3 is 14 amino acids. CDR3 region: CASSSNRVSYEQYF. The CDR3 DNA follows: TGTGCCAGCAGTTCCAACAGGGTCTCCTACGAGCAGTACTTC.

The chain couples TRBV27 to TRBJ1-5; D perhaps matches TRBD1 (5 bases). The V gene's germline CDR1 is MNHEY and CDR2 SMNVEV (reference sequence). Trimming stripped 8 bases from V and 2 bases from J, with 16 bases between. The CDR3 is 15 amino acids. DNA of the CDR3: TGTGCCAGCCGTAGGGGAACTGTTGGCAATCAGCCCCAGCATTTT. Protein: CASRRGTVGNQPQHF.

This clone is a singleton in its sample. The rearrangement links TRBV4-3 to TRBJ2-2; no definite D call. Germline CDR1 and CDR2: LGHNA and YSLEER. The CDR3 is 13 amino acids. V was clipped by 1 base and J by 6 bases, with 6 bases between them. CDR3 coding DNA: TGCGCCAGCAGCCAAGGCGTCCCCGGGGAGCTGTTTTTT. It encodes CASSQGVPGELFF.

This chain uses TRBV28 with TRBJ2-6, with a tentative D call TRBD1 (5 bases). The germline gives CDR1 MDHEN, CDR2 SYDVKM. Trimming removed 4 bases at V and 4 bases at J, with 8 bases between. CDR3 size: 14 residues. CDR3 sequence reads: CASSSGLGANVLTF. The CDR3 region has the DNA TGTGCCAGCAGTTCAGGGCTGGGGGCCAACGTCCTGACTTTC.